The T cell receptor beta chain under discussion was sequenced for a study of blood T cell repertoires in COVID-19. Study-level background: The origin of the acute and convalescent COVID-19 samples was the United States, Italy and Spain.

Donors in Cohort 3 counted as recovered after two negative PCRs, clearance, or symptom resolution. Source study methods: The assay estimated nucleated cells by amplifying reference gene primers. The table came from immunoSEQ multiplex PCR; TCRdb's copy has only in-frame clones and leaves some out. D and trimming come from the DNA, and the V and J calls and clone size come from that table. The table lists approximately 150,000 clones, approximately 81% of them singletons. This CDR3 is 14 amino acids long. CDR1 and CDR2 from the germline V gene are SGHRS and YFSETQ. V lost 4 bases to trimming and J lost 4 bases, with 14 bases between them.

This TCR was sampled from a man aged 55 to 70 who had recovered from COVID-19. V and J are TRBV5-1 and TRBJ1-2; TRBD1 might be the D (5 bases). The sample consisted of PBMCs or T cells enriched from blood (not recorded which). DNA of the CDR3: TGCGCCAGCAGCAGATCCAGGGATGCCTATGGCTACACCTTC. Amino acids: CASSRSRDAYGYTF.